The 5 T cell receptor beta chains below all came from one sample that was sequenced in a study of T cell responses to AZD1222 COVID-19 vaccine (dated by TCRdb to the early 2020s). The intended sense of this specimen's time point label: baseline before first vaccination. Read against the paper, the sample's treatment or condition label means: meningococcal conjugate vaccine given as trial control. The library was obtained by the immunoSEQ multiplex PCR assay. Here the immuneACCESS table is served through TCRdb, limited to in-frame sequences with V and J called. Missing clones are a known gap in these copies; in checked studies unresolved V genes cover under half, and the rest lacks a known reason. Recorded for this sample are under 250,000 clones; about 92% of them occurred a single time. About 1% of the sample rests with the top ten. This specimen consisted of peripheral blood, obtained on day 0 of MenACWY control vaccination. The source of these receptors is an adult in good health.

The chain couples TRBV5-6 to TRBJ1-2; unclear D gene. The CDR3 runs to 14 residues. The V and J ends lost 4 bases and 7 bases respectively, with 17 bases between them. The germline V gene encodes CDR1 SGHDT and CDR2 YYEEEE. CDR3 residues: CASSPGFETSGYTF. The DNA of the CDR3 is TGTGCCAGCAGCCCGGGGTTCGAAACAAGTGGCTACACCTTC. Supplemented by reference TRBV5-6 and TRBJ1-2, the full variable domain reads DAGVTQSPTHLIKTRGQQVTLRCSPKSGHDTVSWYQQALGQGPQFIFQYYEEEERQRGNFPDRFSGHQFPNYSSELNVNALLLGDSALYLCASSPGFETSGYTFGSGTRLTVV.

The chain has TRBV25-1 and TRBJ1-2; D gene unclear. CDR1 is MGHDK, CDR2 SYGVNS, per germline. This CDR3 has 12 amino acids. V was pared by 5 bases and J by 8 bases, with 12 bases between. CDR3 DNA: TGTGCCAGCAGTAAAGGGCCGGTCGGCTACACCTTC. As protein: CASSKGPVGYTF.

This chain links TRBV27 with TRBJ1-1; a possible D gene is TRBD1 (5 bases). The CDR3 length is 12 residues. The ends were cut back, 6 bases at V and 5 bases at J, with 10 bases in the middle. CDR1 is MNHEY, CDR2 SMNVEV, per germline (reference sequence). The CDR3 DNA sequence: TGTGCCAGCAGCTCAGGGTTTACTGAAGCTTTCTTT. Protein product: CASSSGFTEAFF.

A word on this clone: This same CDR3 is encoded by further DNA sequences in the sample. The chain links TRBV30 to TRBJ1-2, with D possibly being TRBD1 (5 bases). Trimming pared 0 bases from V and 5 bases from J, leaving 7 bases between. Germline CDR1 is GTSNPN and CDR2 is SVGIG (reference sequence). There are 12 residues in the CDR3. CDR3 region: CAWSVRGYGYTF. CDR3 DNA sequence: TGTGCCTGGAGTGTTCGGGGGTATGGCTACACCTTC.

This chain joins TRBV6-5 and TRBJ1-2; D might be TRBD1 (6 bases). The CDR3 runs 13 residues. V lost 5 bases, J lost 4 bases, and 11 bases lay in between. Germline lookup yields CDR1 MNHEY and CDR2 SVGAGI. The CDR3: CASSRDRIYGYTF. CDR3 sequence (DNA): TGTGCCAGCAGTCGAGACAGGATCTATGGCTACACCTTC.